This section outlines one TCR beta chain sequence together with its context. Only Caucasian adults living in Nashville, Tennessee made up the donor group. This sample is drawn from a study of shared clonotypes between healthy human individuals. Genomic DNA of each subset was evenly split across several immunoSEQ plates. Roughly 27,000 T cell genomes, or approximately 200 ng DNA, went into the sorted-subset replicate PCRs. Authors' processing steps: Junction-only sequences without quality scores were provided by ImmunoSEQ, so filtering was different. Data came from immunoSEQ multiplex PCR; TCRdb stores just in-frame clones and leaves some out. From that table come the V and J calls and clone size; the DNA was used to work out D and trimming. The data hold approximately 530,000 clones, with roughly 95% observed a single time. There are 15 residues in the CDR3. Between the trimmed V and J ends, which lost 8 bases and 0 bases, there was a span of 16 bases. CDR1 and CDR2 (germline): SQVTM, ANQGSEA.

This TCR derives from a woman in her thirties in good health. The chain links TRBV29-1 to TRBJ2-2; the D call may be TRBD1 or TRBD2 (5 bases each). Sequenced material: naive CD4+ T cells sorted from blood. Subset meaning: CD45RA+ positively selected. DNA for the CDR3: TGCAGCACGTCGGGACCTAGCCCGAACACCGGGGAGCTGTTTTTT. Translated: CSTSGPSPNTGELFF.